A selection of T cell receptor beta chains follows, all from one sample in a study of CD8+ T cells in alopecia areata. Method: immunoSEQ multiplex PCR; TCRdb's copy keeps in-frame clones and lacks some. There are fewer than 200,000 clones in the sample; approximately 65% occur only once, and over 9.5% lies in the top ten. The sequences come from CD8+ T cells sorted from blood, collected at week 0. Receptors originate from a human donor with alopecia areata. The CDR3 runs from the conserved cysteine through the conserved F or W. The D gene is left open where the match is weak. Only some rows state a clone size, as once, few, many or a class for expanded clones.

D: -; size: -; V: TRBV6-5; length: 12; CDR3: CASSPDPLTAFF
D: -; size: once; V: TRBV12-5; length: 12; CDR3: CASRTDQETQYF
D: -; size: -; V: TRBV6-1; length: 13; CDR3: CASSVGRGNEQYF
D: -; size: -; V: TRBV7-8; length: 12; CDR3: CASSLINYEQYF
D: -; size: once; V: TRBV11-3; length: 15; CDR3: CASSLKRHTGNEQFF
D: -; size: -; V: TRBV4-1; length: 13; CDR3: CASSQGSNQPQHF
D: -; size: -; V: TRBV15; length: 12; CDR3: CATRDGNSPLHF
D: -; size: -; V: TRBV9; length: 12; CDR3: CASSGLGNEQFF
D: -; size: -; V: TRBV15; length: 16; CDR3: CATSKYLELPLNEQFF
D: -; size: -; V: TRBV7-9; length: 15; CDR3: CASSSGTQGTDEQYF
D: -; size: -; V: TRBV13; length: 15; CDR3: CASSHTDGDTDTQYF
D: -; size: -; V: TRBV6-6; length: 12; CDR3: CASSISTYEQYF
D: TRBD2; size: -; V: TRBV5-1; length: 17; CDR3: CASSILGLAGTQETQYF
D: -; size: -; V: TRBV7-9; length: 14; CDR3: CASSSVGGPGGYTF
D: -; size: few; V: TRBV30; length: 11; CDR3: CAWRPTGELFF
D: -; size: -; V: TRBV4-1; length: 15; CDR3: CASSQAKTQGGEAFF
D: TRBD1; size: -; V: TRBV7-9; length: 16; CDR3: CASSPPTGQSNYGYTF
D: TRBD1; size: -; V: TRBV2; length: 13; CDR3: CASRGTDNYGYTF
D: -; size: -; V: TRBV14; length: 13; CDR3: CASSQTGAGGYTF
D: -; size: few; V: TRBV12-5; length: 12; CDR3: CASGLIKGGYTF
D: -; size: -; V: TRBV29-1; length: 11; CDR3: CSVEDNTEAFF
D: TRBD1; size: few; V: TRBV4-1; length: 15; CDR3: CASSQHRGRVYEQYF
D: -; size: -; V: TRBV5-1; length: 13; CDR3: CASSKFSGHGYTF
D: -; size: -; V: TRBV11-2; length: 13; CDR3: CASSLGPGKTQYF
D: -; size: -; V: TRBV27; length: 11; CDR3: CASSDGIWQFF
D: TRBD2; size: -; V: TRBV18; length: 16; CDR3: CASSPGRHSSYNEQFF
D: -; size: -; V: TRBV5-6; length: 15; CDR3: CASSYGVVRTDTQYF
D: -; size: -; V: TRBV4-1; length: 15; CDR3: CASSQGRTSNTEAFF
D: -; size: -; V: TRBV2; length: 15; CDR3: CATRRGDGLSYEQYF
D: -; size: few; V: TRBV5-6; length: 12; CDR3: CASSLGGNEQFF
D: -; size: -; V: TRBV7-9; length: 13; CDR3: CASSSSTANAQHF
D: TRBD2; size: -; V: TRBV2; length: 15; CDR3: CASSSEERGPNEQFF
D: -; size: -; V: TRBV29-1; length: 11; CDR3: CSVESLTEAFF
D: -; size: -; V: TRBV30; length: 11; CDR3: CVIWWANGYTF
D: -; size: -; V: TRBV6-6; length: 15; CDR3: CASSYEPPTNEKLFF
D: TRBD1; size: -; V: TRBV25-1; length: 15; CDR3: CASRPGQGNRETQYF
D: -; size: -; V: TRBV29-1; length: 13; CDR3: CSGHHGTNTEAFF
D: -; size: once; V: TRBV13; length: 13; CDR3: CASRDQINEKLFF
D: -; size: few; V: TRBV4-1; length: 14; CDR3: CASATERGNSPLHF
D: -; size: -; V: TRBV28; length: 14; CDR3: CASTPEGLDQPQHF
D: TRBD2; size: few; V: TRBV7-2; length: 15; CDR3: CAIRLAGGQINEQFF
D: -; size: few; V: TRBV5-1; length: 13; CDR3: CASSKDSDYGYTF
D: -; size: few; V: TRBV7-2; length: 14; CDR3: CASSPPLRGETQYF
D: -; size: few; V: TRBV7-4; length: 15; CDR3: CASSPRGGGKWEQFF
D: -; size: few; V: TRBV29-1; length: 16; CDR3: CSVGEVTGMGANVLTF
D: -; size: -; V: TRBV13; length: 13; CDR3: CASSQGLNQSQHF
D: TRBD1; size: -; V: TRBV5-6; length: 12; CDR3: CASSLGGQSQYF
D: -; size: once; V: TRBV7-8; length: 13; CDR3: CASSQGLAYEQYF
D: -; size: -; V: TRBV11-2; length: 12; CDR3: CASSSSPSPLHF
D: -; size: -; V: TRBV30; length: 18; CDR3: CAWSVPPPWRAKTYEQYF
D: -; size: -; V: TRBV25-1; length: 12; CDR3: CASSTSNQPQHF
D: -; size: -; V: TRBV11-2; length: 17; CDR3: CASSLIGAGPRYNEQFF
D: -; size: -; V: TRBV13; length: 15; CDR3: CASSFEPPRRETQYF
D: TRBD1; size: -; V: TRBV27; length: 16; CDR3: CASSLRLQGLYNEQFF
D: -; size: -; V: TRBV6-6; length: 16; CDR3: CASSYSGRDSGNTIYF
D: -; size: -; V: TRBV4-1; length: 15; CDR3: CASSQVGGAGSEQYF
D: TRBD2; size: -; V: TRBV7-2; length: 15; CDR3: CASSLDWQGGDEQYF
D: TRBD2; size: -; V: TRBV6-1; length: 16; CDR3: CASSEKKWTSGLEQFF
D: TRBD1; size: -; V: TRBV27; length: 13; CDR3: CASRGQGVFGYTF